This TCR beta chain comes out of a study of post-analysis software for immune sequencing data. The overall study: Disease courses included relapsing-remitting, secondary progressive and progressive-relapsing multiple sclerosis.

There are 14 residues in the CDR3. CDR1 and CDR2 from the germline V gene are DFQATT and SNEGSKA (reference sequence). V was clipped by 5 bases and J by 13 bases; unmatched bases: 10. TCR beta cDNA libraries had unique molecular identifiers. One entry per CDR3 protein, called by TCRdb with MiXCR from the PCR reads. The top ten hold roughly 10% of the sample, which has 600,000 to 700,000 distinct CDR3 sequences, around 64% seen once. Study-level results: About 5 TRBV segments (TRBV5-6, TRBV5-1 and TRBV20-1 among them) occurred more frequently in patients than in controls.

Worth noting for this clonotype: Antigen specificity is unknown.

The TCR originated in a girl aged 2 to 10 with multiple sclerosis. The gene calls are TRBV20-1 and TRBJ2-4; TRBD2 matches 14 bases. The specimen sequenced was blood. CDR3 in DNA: TGCAGTGCTGGACTCCCGGGACTAGCGGGGGAGCAGTACTTC. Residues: CSAGLPGLAGEQYF.